This T cell receptor beta chain was identified during a study of blood T cell repertoires in COVID-19. In the study overall: Sources were T cells, B-cell-depleted T cells, or PBMCs; the material itself was cDNA or gDNA.

Original handling: Cell counts per sample came from amplifying reference gene primers. Here immunoSEQ multiplex PCR was the method, and the copy in TCRdb shows in-frame clones only, minus some. Clonal size and the V and J genes are those of that table, whereas D and trimming came from the DNA. Here the sample spans hundreds of thousands of clones, almost 90% being singletons. The sequence was obtained from a woman between 50 and 59 years old with acute COVID-19. Sequences were obtained from PBMCs or T cells enriched from blood (not recorded which).

The CDR3 DNA follows: TGTGCCATCAGCCCCGGGACTAGCTACAATGAGCAGTTCTTC. Translating it yields CAISPGTSYNEQFF. This chain uses TRBV10-3 with TRBJ2-1; TRBD2 matches at 8 bases. Germline CDR1 is ENHRY and CDR2 is SYGVKD. The CDR3 totals 14 residues. V dropped 6 bases and J dropped 3; count of bases not matched to a gene: 4.